This passage covers 28 T cell receptor beta chains from one sample sequenced in a study of blood T cells in healthy people across ages. Alongside a J-beta primer mix, a sample-barcoded 5' primer served in a second PCR lasting roughly 6 to 11 cycles. TCRdb redid the calling of the 5' RACE reads with MiXCR, one entry per CDR3 protein. The data show 650,000 to 950,000 distinct CDR3 sequences, with more than 40% seen just once and approximately 19% held by the top ten. Sequenced sample: blood. The receptors were sampled from a man aged 55 to 69 in good health.

A few counts support this clonotype. The V and J genes are TRBV11-2 and TRBJ2-5; D gene uncertain. V lost 6 bases, J lost 1 base, and 15 bases lay in between. CDR1 and CDR2 (germline): SGHAT, FQNNGV. CDR3 length equals 15 residues. Here the CDR3 DNA reads TGTGCCAGCAGGAAACGTGTGCAGGCCCAAGAGACCCAGTACTTC. Protein sequence: CASRKRVQAQETQYF.

The chain recombines TRBV20-1 with TRBJ1-1, with D uncertain. The CDR3 has 13 residues. The V end lost 0 bases, the J end lost 1 base, and 6 bases lay between the germline ends. In germline, CDR1 is DFQATT, CDR2 SNEGSKA (reference sequence). CDR3: CSARDARNTEAFF. CDR3 sequence (DNA): TGCAGTGCTAGAGATGCCCGGAACACTGAAGCTTTCTTT.

This chain links TRBV29-1 with TRBJ2-5; no clear D gene. Germline V gene sequence: CDR1 SQVTM, CDR2 ANQGSEA. This CDR3 comprises 12 residues. V was pared by 7 bases and J by 3 bases, with 12 bases between. The CDR3, as DNA: TGCAGCGCTGTCTGGGGAAAAGAGACCCAGTACTTC. It specifies CSAVWGKETQYF.

The chain joins TRBV28 to TRBJ2-7; D is perhaps TRBD1 or TRBD2 (5 bases each). The CDR3 is made up of 13 amino acids. Deletions cut 7 bases from V and 8 bases from J, with 18 bases between. CDR1 is MDHEN and CDR2 is SYDVKM in the germline V gene. The CDR3 bases are TGTGCCAGCACCCGGGACGGAGGTAGCAAGCAGTACTTC. This sequence encodes CASTRDGGSKQYF.

This sequence joins TRBV19 and TRBJ2-5, with D hard to call. This CDR3 spans 11 amino acids. V lost 4 bases, J lost 11 bases, and 11 bases lay in between. Germline V CDR1 and CDR2: LNHDA, SQIVND (reference sequence). The DNA of the CDR3 is TGTGCCAGTAGTAGTCATTTGCAGCAGTACTTC. It translates to CASSSHLQQYF. Full variable domain (remainder filled in from reference TRBV19 and TRBJ2-5): DGGITQSPKYLFRKEGQNVTLSCEQNLNHDAMYWYRQDPGQGLRLIYYSQIVNDFQKGDIAEGYSVSREKKESFPLTVTSAQKNPTAFYLCASSSHLQQYFGPGTRLLVL.

The J gene is TRBJ2-2, the V gene TRBV13, with D possibly matching TRBD2 (6 bases). The CDR3 is made up of 13 amino acids. CDR1 and CDR2 from the germline V gene are PRHDT and FYEKMQ (reference sequence). The ends were cut back, 8 bases at V and 7 bases at J, with 14 bases in the middle. CDR3 sequence: CASAETGGGELFF. In DNA form, the CDR3 reads TGTGCCAGCGCCGAAACCGGGGGCGGGGAGCTGTTTTTT.

The V and J genes are TRBV6-1 and TRBJ2-1, with D unresolved. From germline, CDR1 is MNHNS and CDR2 SASEGT. Trimming took 6 bases from V and 5 from J, leaving 11 bases between them. The CDR3 consists of 13 residues. CDR3 DNA sequence: TGTGCCAGCAGACGTCCGAAGGACAATGAGCAGTTCTTC. As protein: CASRRPKDNEQFF.

V usage is TRBV6-6 and J usage is TRBJ2-6; no definite D call. Germline-derived CDR1 and CDR2 are MNHNY and SVGAGI (reference sequence). V was cut by 0 bases and J by 2 bases, with 5 bases left in between. The CDR3 is 15 amino acids. CDR3 sequence (DNA): TGTGCCAGCAGTTACTCGGGGACTGGGGCCAACGTCCTGACTTTC. Translated: CASSYSGTGANVLTF.

Regarding this clonotype: One end of the junction fails to match germline, which may point to a read error. The genes are TRBV15 and TRBJ2-7; D assignment may be TRBD1 or TRBD2 (7 bases each). Judging by the DNA end, TRBJ2-5 fits better; the J call may be wrong. The CDR3 contains 17 residues. Germline values: CDR1 LNHNV, CDR2 YYDKDF (reference sequence). The CDR3 region is CATSTYRGGGVQVTQYF. The CDR3, as DNA: TGTGCCACCAGCACCTACAGGGGCGGGGGTGTACAAGTGACCCAGTACTTC.

This clonotype was detected only a few times. The chain is built from TRBV3-1 and TRBJ1-4; D is unresolved. Trimming took off 2 bases at V and 4 bases at J, with 11 bases between the two ends. This CDR3 contains 15 residues. Germline values: CDR1 LGHDT, CDR2 YNNKEL (reference sequence). The CDR3 coding sequence is TGTGCCAGCAGCCAAACCCGGGGAGTTAATGAAAAACTGTTTTTT. This gives the protein CASSQTRGVNEKLFF.

J is TRBJ1-6 and V is TRBV4-3, with 7 bases matching TRBD1. With V trimmed by 0 bases and J by 7 bases, 3 bases remained unmatched. CDR3 length: 15 residues. Germline assignment: CDR1 LGHNA and CDR2 YSLEER. For the CDR3, the DNA is TGCGCCAGCAGCCAAGAATGGGACAGAAATTCACCCCTCCACTTT. Translating it yields CASSQEWDRNSPLHF.

The J gene is TRBJ2-1, the V gene TRBV4-3, with D possibly being TRBD2 (6 bases). Trimming took off 1 base at V and 6 bases at J, with 13 bases between the two ends. The length of the CDR3 is 15 residues. Looked up from germline, CDR1 is LGHNA and CDR2 is YSLEER. In nucleotides, the CDR3 is TGCGCCAGCAGCCAAGGGCGGGGAAGGCTCAATGAGCAGTTCTTC. Residues: CASSQGRGRLNEQFF.

This clonotype was counted ten times or more. The chain uses TRBV29-1 and TRBJ2-1, with 9 bases fitting TRBD2. The CDR3 has 13 amino acids. The J segment lost 8 bases and the V segment lost 3 bases, leaving 5 bases of the junction unmatched. Germline V lookup: CDR1 SQVTM, CDR2 ANQGSEA. The DNA for the CDR3 is TGCAGCGTTGACGGCGGGGGGGTATATGAGCAGTTCTTC. Translation gives CSVDGGGVYEQFF.

The V gene is TRBV7-9, the J gene TRBJ2-4; D not certain. Trimming took 3 bases from V and 0 from J, leaving 6 bases between them. The CDR3 consists of 14 residues. Germline lookup yields CDR1 SEHNR and CDR2 FQNEAQ (reference sequence). The DNA for the CDR3 is TGTGCCAGCAGCTTGTCTGTAGCCAAAAACATTCAGTACTTC. Translating it yields CASSLSVAKNIQYF.

The V call is TRBV5-6, the J call TRBJ1-4; perhaps TRBD1 as D (5 bases). Germline V gives CDR1 SGHDT, CDR2 YYEEEE. The CDR3 is 15 residues long. V was clipped by 4 bases and J by 6 bases, with 16 bases between them. As DNA, the CDR3 is TGTGCCAGCAGCAAAGGGACGACTAGACATGAAAAACTGTTTTTT. As protein: CASSKGTTRHEKLFF.

The J gene is TRBJ2-1, the V gene TRBV5-5; 10 nucleotides line up with TRBD2. V shed 1 base, J shed 4 bases, and the junction held 5 bases outside the gene matches. Germline lookup yields CDR1 SGHKS and CDR2 YYEKEE (reference sequence). The CDR3 consists of 16 residues. CDR3: CASSLQWTSGYNEQFF. CDR3 nucleotide sequence: TGTGCCAGCAGCTTGCAGTGGACTAGCGGTTACAATGAGCAGTTCTTC.

The chain has TRBV7-2 and TRBJ2-7, with 8 bases fitting TRBD1. Trimming at V came to 3 bases and at J to 1 base, leaving 5 bases not matched to a gene. Germline V gene data show CDR1 as SGHTA and CDR2 as FQGNSA. This CDR3 has 15 amino acids. The CDR3 region has the DNA TGTGCCAGCAGCTTCCAGGGGGCGATATCCTACGAGCAGTACTTC. Protein: CASSFQGAISYEQYF.

The chain couples TRBV25-1 to TRBJ2-7, with D perhaps matching TRBD1 or TRBD2 (5 bases each). The germline V gene encodes CDR1 MGHDK and CDR2 SYGVNS. The CDR3 covers 19 residues. Trimming stripped 6 bases from V and 4 bases from J, with 31 bases between. For the CDR3, the DNA is TGTGCCAGCAGCCCCATGCCGGGGCTAGTGGCCCAGCAGGAGTACGAGCAGTACTTC. This sequence encodes CASSPMPGLVAQQEYEQYF.

This chain joins TRBV5-8 and TRBJ2-5, with 10 bases aligning to TRBD2. The V gene end was trimmed by 2 bases and the J gene end by 2 bases; junction bases not matched to a gene: 9. This CDR3 spans 17 amino acids. The germline gives CDR1 SGHTS, CDR2 YDEGEE. In nucleotides, the CDR3 is TGTGCCAGCAGCTTACCTAGCGGGGGTAATAAGCAAGAGACCCAGTACTTC. The encoded protein is CASSLPSGGNKQETQYF.

The J gene is TRBJ1-4, the V gene TRBV4-3; 9 bases are shared with TRBD1. The CDR3 runs to 14 residues. The germline V gene has CDR1 LGHNA and CDR2 YSLEER. V dropped 0 bases and J dropped 15; count of bases not matched to a gene: 8. The CDR3 DNA sequence: TGCGCCAGCAGCCAAGAACAAGGGACAGGGCCGTTGTTTTTT. It specifies CASSQEQGTGPLFF.

CDR3: CASSFLRGFNTEAFF. DNA for the CDR3: TGTGCCAGCAGTTTCCTCAGGGGTTTTAACACTGAAGCTTTCTTT. The genes are TRBV28 and TRBJ1-1; TRBD1 might be the D (6 bases). The germline CDR1 and CDR2 sequences are MDHEN and SYDVKM. The CDR3 has 15 residues. V was shortened by 3 bases and J by 2 bases, with 13 bases between the two germline ends.

The chain links TRBV20-1 to TRBJ2-3, with D tentatively TRBD1 (6 bases). Germline-derived CDR1 and CDR2 are DFQATT and SNEGSKA (reference sequence). CDR3 size: 14 residues. V was clipped by 6 bases and J by 0 bases, with 13 bases between them. CDR3 coding DNA: TGCAGTGCCACAAAGGGGGATAGCACAGATACGCAGTATTTT. Encoded protein: CSATKGDSTDTQYF.

This clonotype showed up just a few times. The rearrangement uses TRBV2 and TRBJ1-2; tentatively, D is TRBD1 (6 bases). Trimming removed 4 bases from V and 2 bases from J, with 14 bases in between. The CDR3 sequence is 15 residues long. Per germline, CDR1 SNHLY and CDR2 FYNNEI. The CDR3 DNA sequence: TGTGCCAGCAGTGCGAATCAGGGGCTAAACTATGGCTACACCTTC. Its translation: CASSANQGLNYGYTF.

The J gene is TRBJ1-5, the V gene TRBV2, with a possible D match to TRBD1 (5 bases). From germline, CDR1 is SNHLY and CDR2 FYNNEI. Trimming shortened V by 2 bases and J by 2 bases, and 13 bases separated the two germline ends. The CDR3 length is 16 residues. The CDR3 spells CASSEFAGIGNQPQHF. The DNA for the CDR3 is TGTGCCAGCAGTGAATTTGCAGGGATTGGCAATCAGCCCCAGCATTTT.

This chain uses TRBV10-3 with TRBJ2-1, with D possibly being TRBD1 or TRBD2 (5 bases each). This CDR3 has 15 amino acids. Germline lookup yields CDR1 ENHRY and CDR2 SYGVKD. V was shortened by 0 bases and J by 4 bases, with 10 bases between the two germline ends. Here the CDR3 reads CAISESGEPYNEQFF. CDR3 DNA sequence: TGTGCCATCAGTGAGTCGGGGGAACCTTACAATGAGCAGTTCTTC.

The chain couples TRBV7-9 to TRBJ2-5; the D is unclear. The CDR3 runs 15 residues. V lost 5 bases, J lost 3 bases, and 16 bases lay in between. The V gene's germline CDR1 is SEHNR and CDR2 FQNEAQ (reference sequence). For the CDR3, the DNA is TGTGCCAGCAGCCCTTTTCTTACAGCTGAAGAGACCCAGTACTTC. This codes for CASSPFLTAEETQYF. Using reference TRBV7-9 and TRBJ2-5 for the parts outside the CDR3, the full variable domain is DTGVSQNPRHKITKRGQNVTFRCDPISEHNRLYWYRQTLGQGPEFLTYFQNEAQLEKSRLLSDRFSAERPKGSFSTLEIQRTEQGDSAMYLCASSPFLTAEETQYFGPGTRLLVL.

This clonotype has a single count. This sequence joins TRBV20-1 and TRBJ1-5, with a tentative D call TRBD1 (5 bases). The CDR3 is 16 amino acids. Trimming took 3 bases from V and 0 from J, leaving 15 bases between them. Germline lookup yields CDR1 DFQATT and CDR2 SNEGSKA (reference sequence). The CDR3 protein is CSARGPGYYSNQPQHF. The CDR3 DNA sequence: TGCAGTGCTAGGGGACCAGGCTACTATAGCAATCAGCCCCAGCATTTT.

This sequence joins TRBV2 and TRBJ2-5; 9 bases are a match to TRBD2. V trimming: 3 bases; J trimming: 11 bases; junction bases outside the gene matches: 16. Germline assignment: CDR1 SNHLY and CDR2 FYNNEI. The length of the CDR3 is 16 residues. The CDR3: CASSEVRLAVHNEQYF. The DNA for the CDR3 is TGTGCCAGCAGTGAGGTGAGACTAGCGGTCCACAATGAGCAGTACTTC.